This T cell receptor (beta chain) appears in the sequencing data of a study of sequential checkpoint blockade in melanoma. Sequenced by immunoSEQ multiplex PCR; TCRdb stores in-frame clones only, minus some. The sample has under 6,500 clones; around nine tenths are singletons. Treatment described: randomized to nivolumab then ipilimumab (arm A) or the reverse (arm B). The trim removed 1 base at V and 5 bases at J, leaving 6 bases unmatched. Germline CDR1 and CDR2: LNHDA and SQIVND (reference sequence). The CDR3 is 15 amino acids. The source of this sequence is a human donor with melanoma. Sequenced here: CD8+ T cells sorted from blood (inferred from file names), sampled from a patient given nivolumab and ipilimumab in sequence. This rearrangement joins TRBV19 to TRBJ2-5, with 8 bases identical to TRBD1. CDR3 sequence: CASSIGTGGRETQYF. CDR3 nucleotide sequence: TGTGCCAGTAGTATAGGTACAGGGGGTAGGGAGACCCAGTACTTC.